This T cell receptor (beta chain) was captured in a study of response to subunit inactivated influenza vaccine. The study's findings and limits: Authors suggested each seasonal influenza vaccination recruits few new T cells.

Trimming shortened V by 3 bases and J by 2 bases, and 11 bases separated the two germline ends. Germline values: CDR1 SGHDT, CDR2 YYEEEE. This CDR3 has 15 amino acids. In this sample, this clonotype turned up many times. Its antigen is unknown. From the RT-PCR reads, TCRdb called clonotypes with MiXCR, one entry per CDR3 protein. The sample shows more than 450,000 distinct CDR3 sequences, about 11% of them seen only once. This sample also appeared in a second study, on T cells expressing NK-cell markers. That source notes: The authors made TCR beta cDNA libraries by 5'RACE template switching. This switching added a universal primer site and UMIs. The authors derived TCR beta repertoires from sorted CD3+CD56+NKG2C+, CD3+CD56+NKG2C- and CD3+CD56-NKG2C+ T cells. Of the CD8+ T cell pool in several donors, roughly 1.0-7.0% was accounted for by dominant NKG2C+ clonotypes. These clonotypes additionally ranked first within the CD3+CD56-NKG2C+ fraction of several donors.

The TCR sequence derives from a man aged 50-59 years who received an inactivated influenza vaccine. The input for sequencing was PBMCs from blood, taken on the day of vaccination. This chain joins TRBV5-6 and TRBJ2-2; possible D gene TRBD1, 6 bases. CDR3 bases: TGTGCCAGCAGCTGGGGGACACCCAACACCGGGGAGCTGTTTTTT. It encodes CASSWGTPNTGELFF.